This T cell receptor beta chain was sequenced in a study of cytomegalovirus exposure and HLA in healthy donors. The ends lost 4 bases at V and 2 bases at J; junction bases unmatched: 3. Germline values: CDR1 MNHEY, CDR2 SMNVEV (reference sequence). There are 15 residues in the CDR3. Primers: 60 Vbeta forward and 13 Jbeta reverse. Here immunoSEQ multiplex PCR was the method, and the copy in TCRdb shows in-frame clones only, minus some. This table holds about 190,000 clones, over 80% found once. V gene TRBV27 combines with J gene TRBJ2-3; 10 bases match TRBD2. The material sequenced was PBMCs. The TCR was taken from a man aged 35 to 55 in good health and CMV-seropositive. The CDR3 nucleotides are TGTGCCAGCAGTTCCCTAGCGGGGGCCACAGATACGCAGTATTTT. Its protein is CASSSLAGATDTQYF.